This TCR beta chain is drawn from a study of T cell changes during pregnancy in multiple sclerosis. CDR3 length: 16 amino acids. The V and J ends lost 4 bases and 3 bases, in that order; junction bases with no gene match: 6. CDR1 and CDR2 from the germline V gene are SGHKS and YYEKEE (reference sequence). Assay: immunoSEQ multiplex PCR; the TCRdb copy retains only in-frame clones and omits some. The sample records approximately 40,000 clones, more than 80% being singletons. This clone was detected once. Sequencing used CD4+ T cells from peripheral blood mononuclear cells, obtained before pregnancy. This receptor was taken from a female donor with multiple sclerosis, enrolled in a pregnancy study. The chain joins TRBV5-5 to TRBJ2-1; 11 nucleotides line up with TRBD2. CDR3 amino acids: CASSTRTSGFYNEQFF. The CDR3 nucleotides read TGTGCCAGCAGCACCCGGACTAGCGGGTTCTACAATGAGCAGTTCTTC.